Given below is one T cell receptor (beta chain) in context. Antigen unknown. 13 Jbeta primers and 60 Vbeta primers were used for the PCR. Libraries were prepared by immunoSEQ multiplex PCR; TCRdb keeps only in-frame clonotypes and omits some of them. The table includes about 150,000 clones, roughly 79% detected once. The source of the sample is a study of cytomegalovirus exposure and HLA in healthy donors. Whole-study findings and limits: For cytomegalovirus status, the classifier reportedly gave diagnoses with high specificity and sensitivity.

Sequenced input: PBMCs. The sequence derives from a woman aged 30 to 39 in good health and CMV-seronegative.

DNA for the CDR3: TGTGCCAGTAGTATAGTAGCGGACCCTACAGATACGCAGTATTTT. Its protein is CASSIVADPTDTQYF. The chain joins TRBV19 to TRBJ2-3; a weak D match, TRBD2 (6 bases). The V gene's germline CDR1 is LNHDA and CDR2 SQIVND (reference sequence). Deletions cut 1 base from V and 3 bases from J, with 11 bases between. There are 15 residues in the CDR3. Filled out from reference TRBV19 and TRBJ2-3, the complete variable domain reads DGGITQSPKYLFRKEGQNVTLSCEQNLNHDAMYWYRQDPGQGLRLIYYSQIVNDFQKGDIAEGYSVSREKKESFPLTVTSAQKNPTAFYLCASSIVADPTDTQYFGPGTRLTVL.